The 3 T cell receptor beta chains listed next were all sequenced from one sample in a study of control samples from healthy donors and cancer patients (TCRdb year 2020). The library relied on the immunoSEQ multiplex PCR assay. TCRdb obtained this table from immuneACCESS and retained in-frame rearrangements with V and J assigned. These tables miss some clones; where compared with another copy, unresolved V genes account for less than half of the shortfall, and the remainder is unexplained. This sample gives just over 80,000 clones in total; nearly 90% of them show up just once. The ten largest clonotypes hold 4.5% to 7% of the sample. Source material: blood. Every receptor here comes from a man in his fifties or sixties in good health.

This sequence joins TRBV19 and TRBJ1-6; weak D call: TRBD1 (5 bases). Germline loops: CDR1 LNHDA, CDR2 SQIVND (reference sequence). Trimming shortened V by 3 bases and J by 9 bases, and 18 bases separated the two germline ends. The CDR3 sequence is 16 residues long. As DNA, the CDR3 is TGTGCCAGTAGTATGGGGGGTACCGGGTCCGTTTCACCCCTCCACTTT. Residues: CASSMGGTGSVSPLHF.

The chain carries TRBV6-5 and TRBJ1-6, with D unresolved. The germline V gene has CDR1 MNHEY and CDR2 SVGAGI. The CDR3 consists of 14 residues. Trimming took off 0 bases at V and 4 bases at J, with 4 bases between the two ends. CDR3 DNA: TGTGCCAGCAGTTACTCAGGATATAATTCACCCCTCCACTTT. This sequence encodes CASSYSGYNSPLHF.

This sequence joins TRBV6-1 and TRBJ2-3; 9 bases fit TRBD2. V was clipped by 0 bases and J by 5 bases; unmatched bases: 3. The CDR3 totals 15 residues. CDR1 is MNHNS, CDR2 SASEGT, per germline. CDR3: CASSEASGGLDTQYF. For the CDR3, the DNA is TGTGCCAGCAGTGAAGCTAGCGGGGGATTAGATACGCAGTATTTT.